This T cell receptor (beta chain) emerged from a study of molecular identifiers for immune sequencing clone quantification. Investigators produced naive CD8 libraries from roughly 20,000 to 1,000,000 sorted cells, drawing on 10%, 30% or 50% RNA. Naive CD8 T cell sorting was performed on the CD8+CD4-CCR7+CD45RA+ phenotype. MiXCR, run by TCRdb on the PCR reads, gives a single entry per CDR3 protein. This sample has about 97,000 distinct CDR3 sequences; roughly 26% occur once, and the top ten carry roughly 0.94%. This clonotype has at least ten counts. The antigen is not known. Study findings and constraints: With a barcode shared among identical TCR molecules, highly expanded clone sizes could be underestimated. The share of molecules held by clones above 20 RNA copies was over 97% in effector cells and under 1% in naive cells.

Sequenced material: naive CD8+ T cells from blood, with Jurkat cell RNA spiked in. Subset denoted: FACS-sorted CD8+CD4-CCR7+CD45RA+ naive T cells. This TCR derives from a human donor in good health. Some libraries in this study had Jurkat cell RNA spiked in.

This CDR3 reads CASSDRDFATTDTQYF. The CDR3 nucleotides are TGTGCCAGCTCAGACCGGGACTTCGCCACCACAGATACGCAGTATTTT. The V call is TRBV18, the J call TRBJ2-3, with D possibly TRBD2 on 6 matching bases. CDR1 is KGHSH, CDR2 LQKENI, per germline. Deletions cut 5 bases from V and 2 bases from J, with 17 bases between. The CDR3 is 16 residues long.